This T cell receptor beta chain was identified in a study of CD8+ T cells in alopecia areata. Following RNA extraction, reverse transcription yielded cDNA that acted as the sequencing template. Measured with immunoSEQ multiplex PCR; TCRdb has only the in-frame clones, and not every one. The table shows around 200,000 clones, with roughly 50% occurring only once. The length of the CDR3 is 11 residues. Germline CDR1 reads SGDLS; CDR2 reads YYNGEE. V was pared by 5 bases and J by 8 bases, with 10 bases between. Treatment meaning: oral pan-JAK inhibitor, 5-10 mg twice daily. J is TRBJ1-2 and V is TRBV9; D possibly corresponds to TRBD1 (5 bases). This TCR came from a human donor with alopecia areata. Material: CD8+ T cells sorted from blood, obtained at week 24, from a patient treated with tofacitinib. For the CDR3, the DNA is TGTGCCAGCAGTGACAGCATCGGCTACACCTTC. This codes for CASSDSIGYTF.